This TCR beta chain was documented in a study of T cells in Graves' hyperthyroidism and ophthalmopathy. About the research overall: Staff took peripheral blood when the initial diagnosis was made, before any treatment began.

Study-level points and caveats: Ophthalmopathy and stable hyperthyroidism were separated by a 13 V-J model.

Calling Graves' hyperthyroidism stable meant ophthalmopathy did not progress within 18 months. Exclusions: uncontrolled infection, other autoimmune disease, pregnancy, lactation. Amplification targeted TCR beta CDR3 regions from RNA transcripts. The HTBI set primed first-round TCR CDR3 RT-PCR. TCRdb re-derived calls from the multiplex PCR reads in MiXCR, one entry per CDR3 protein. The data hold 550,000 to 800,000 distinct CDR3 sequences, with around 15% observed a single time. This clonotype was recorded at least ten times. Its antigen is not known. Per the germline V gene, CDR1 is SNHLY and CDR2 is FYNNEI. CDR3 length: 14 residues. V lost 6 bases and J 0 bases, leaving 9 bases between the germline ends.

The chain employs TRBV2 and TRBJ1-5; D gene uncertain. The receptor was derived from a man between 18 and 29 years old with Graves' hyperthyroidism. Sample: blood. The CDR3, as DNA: TGTGCCAGCAGGGAGGGTTATAGCAATCAGCCCCAGCATTTT. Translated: CASREGYSNQPQHF.